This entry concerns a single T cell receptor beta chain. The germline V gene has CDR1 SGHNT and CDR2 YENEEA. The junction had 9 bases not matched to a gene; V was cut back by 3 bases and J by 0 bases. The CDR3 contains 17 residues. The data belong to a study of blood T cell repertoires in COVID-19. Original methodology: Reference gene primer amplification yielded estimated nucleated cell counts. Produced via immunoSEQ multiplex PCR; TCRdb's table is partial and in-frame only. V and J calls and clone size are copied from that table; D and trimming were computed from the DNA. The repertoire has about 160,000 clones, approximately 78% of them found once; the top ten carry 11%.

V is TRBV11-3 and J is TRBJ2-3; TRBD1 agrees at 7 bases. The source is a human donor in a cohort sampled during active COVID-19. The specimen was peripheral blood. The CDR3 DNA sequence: TGTGCCAGCAGCTTCCCAGACAGGGATCCTAGCACAGATACGCAGTATTTT. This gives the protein CASSFPDRDPSTDTQYF. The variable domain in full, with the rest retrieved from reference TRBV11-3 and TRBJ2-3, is EAGVVQSPRYKIIEKKQPVAFWCNPISGHNTLYWYLQNLGQGPELLIRYENEEAVDDSQLPKDRFSAERLKGVDSTLKIQPAELGDSAVYLCASSFPDRDPSTDTQYFGPGTRLTVL.